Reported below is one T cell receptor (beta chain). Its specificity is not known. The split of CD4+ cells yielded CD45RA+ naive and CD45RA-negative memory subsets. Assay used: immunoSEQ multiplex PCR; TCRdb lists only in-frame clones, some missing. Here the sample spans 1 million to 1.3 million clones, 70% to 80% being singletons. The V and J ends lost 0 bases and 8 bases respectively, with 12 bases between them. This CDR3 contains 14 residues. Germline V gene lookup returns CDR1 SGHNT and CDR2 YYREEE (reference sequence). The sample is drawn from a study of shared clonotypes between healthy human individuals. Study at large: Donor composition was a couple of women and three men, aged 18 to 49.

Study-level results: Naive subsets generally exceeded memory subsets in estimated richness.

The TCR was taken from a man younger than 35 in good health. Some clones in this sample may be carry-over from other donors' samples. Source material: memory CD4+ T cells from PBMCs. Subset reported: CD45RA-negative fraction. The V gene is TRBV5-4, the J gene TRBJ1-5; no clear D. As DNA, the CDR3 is TGTGCCAGCAGCTTGGGAGGAAGAAGGGAGCCCCAGCATTTT. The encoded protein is CASSLGGRREPQHF.